This T cell receptor (beta chain) was documented in a study of tumor-infiltrating lymphocytes in primary liver carcinoma. Findings and limits, study-wide: There were only about 8-25% of top clones found in all five tumor regions.

CDR1 and CDR2 (germline): MNHNS, SASEGT. This CDR3 is 13 amino acids long. Remarks on this clonotype: Its antigen is unidentified. One end of the junction is discordant with germline, which a read error may explain.

A primer in the constant region served to generate TCR beta cDNA from 500 ng of total RNA. A slightly modified ARM-PCR protocol with three nested multiplex PCR rounds produced these TCR beta libraries. Use of TRBV1-TRBV30 forward primers with a C-beta reverse primer characterized the first two PCR rounds, which lasted around 11 cycles each. TCRdb itself ran the multiplex PCR reads through MiXCR, one entry per CDR3 protein. Of 45,000 or so distinct CDR3 sequences in the sample, 65% to 85% are singletons; the top ten hold 15% to 20%. Co-extraction yielded RNA and DNA from 20-30 mg of unsorted bulk tissue. Those sampled were patients whose primary liver carcinoma was treated by surgical resection.

The source is a man aged 35 to 55 with primary liver carcinoma and hepatitis B virus infection. Sequencing input: liver tumor tissue from sampling region 2. Described subset: tumor region T2, inferior pole. This chain connects TRBV6-1 to TRBJ1-1; possibly TRBD1 for D (5 bases). CDR3 DNA sequence: TGTGCCAATCGGATCCCGGGACCTCGAATGGGTTTTTTT. This codes for CANRIPGPRMGFF.